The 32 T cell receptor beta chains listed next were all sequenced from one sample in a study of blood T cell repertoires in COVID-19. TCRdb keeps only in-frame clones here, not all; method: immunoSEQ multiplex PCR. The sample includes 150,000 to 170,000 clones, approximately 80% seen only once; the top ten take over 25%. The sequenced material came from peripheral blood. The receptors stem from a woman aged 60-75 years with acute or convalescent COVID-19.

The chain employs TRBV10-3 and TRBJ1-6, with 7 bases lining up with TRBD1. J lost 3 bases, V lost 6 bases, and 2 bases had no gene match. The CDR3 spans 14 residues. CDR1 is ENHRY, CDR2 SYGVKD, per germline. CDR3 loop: CAISGTDYNSPLHF. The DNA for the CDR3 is TGTGCCATCAGCGGGACAGACTATAATTCACCCCTCCACTTT.

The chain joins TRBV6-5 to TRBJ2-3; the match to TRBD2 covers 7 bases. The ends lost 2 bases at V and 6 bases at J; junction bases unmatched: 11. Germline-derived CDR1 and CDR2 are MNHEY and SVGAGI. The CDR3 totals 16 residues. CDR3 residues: CASSYDPSGGSDTQYF. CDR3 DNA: TGTGCCAGCAGTTACGACCCTAGCGGTGGTTCGGATACGCAGTATTTT.

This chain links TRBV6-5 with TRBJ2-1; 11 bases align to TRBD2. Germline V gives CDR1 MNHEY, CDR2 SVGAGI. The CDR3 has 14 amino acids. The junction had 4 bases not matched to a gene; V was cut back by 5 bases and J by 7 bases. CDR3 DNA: TGTGCCAGCAGTCTAGCGGGGGGCCCTAATGAGCAGTTCTTC. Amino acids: CASSLAGGPNEQFF.

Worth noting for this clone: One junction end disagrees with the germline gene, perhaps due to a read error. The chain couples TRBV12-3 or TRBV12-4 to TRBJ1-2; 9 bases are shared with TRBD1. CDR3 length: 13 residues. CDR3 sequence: CASSTRGQGKLHF. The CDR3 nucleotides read TGTGCCAGCAGCACCCGGGGACAGGGAAAACTCCACTTC.

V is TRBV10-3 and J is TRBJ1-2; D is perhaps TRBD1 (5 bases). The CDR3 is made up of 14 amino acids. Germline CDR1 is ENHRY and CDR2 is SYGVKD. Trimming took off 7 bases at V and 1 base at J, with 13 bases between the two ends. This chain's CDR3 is CAITTQGFNYGYTF. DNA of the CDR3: TGTGCCATCACCACCCAGGGTTTTAACTATGGCTACACCTTC.

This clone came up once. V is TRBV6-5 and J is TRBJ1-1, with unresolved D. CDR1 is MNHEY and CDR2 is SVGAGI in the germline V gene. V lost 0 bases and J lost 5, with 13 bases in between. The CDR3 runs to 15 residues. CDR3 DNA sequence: TGTGCCAGCAGTTACTCGAGTCGGGTGCAAACTGAAGCTTTCTTT. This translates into CASSYSSRVQTEAFF.

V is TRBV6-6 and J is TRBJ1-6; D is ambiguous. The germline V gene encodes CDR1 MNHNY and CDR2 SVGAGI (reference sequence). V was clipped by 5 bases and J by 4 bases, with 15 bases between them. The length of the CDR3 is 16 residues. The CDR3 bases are TGTGCCAGCAGTCGACAACTAGAGAATTATAATTCACCCCTCCACTTT. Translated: CASSRQLENYNSPLHF.

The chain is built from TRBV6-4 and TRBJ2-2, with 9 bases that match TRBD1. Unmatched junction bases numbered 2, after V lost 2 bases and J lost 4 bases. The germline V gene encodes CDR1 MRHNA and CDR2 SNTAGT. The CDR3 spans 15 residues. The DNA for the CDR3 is TGTGCCAGCAGTGACGAACAGGGGGCCACCGGGGAGCTGTTTTTT. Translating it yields CASSDEQGATGELFF.

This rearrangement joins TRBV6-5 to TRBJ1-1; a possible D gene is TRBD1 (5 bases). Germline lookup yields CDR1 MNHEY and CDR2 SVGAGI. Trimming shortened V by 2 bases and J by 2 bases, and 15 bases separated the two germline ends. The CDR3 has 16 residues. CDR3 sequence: CASSYVSGRPNTEAFF. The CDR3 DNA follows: TGTGCCAGCAGTTACGTGTCAGGGAGGCCCAACACTGAAGCTTTCTTT.

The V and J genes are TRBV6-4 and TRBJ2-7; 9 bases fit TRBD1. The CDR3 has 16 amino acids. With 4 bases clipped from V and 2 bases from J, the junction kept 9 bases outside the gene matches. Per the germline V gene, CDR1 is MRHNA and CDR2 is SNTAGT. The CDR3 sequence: CASSVPERQGAYEQYF. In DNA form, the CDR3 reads TGTGCCAGCAGTGTCCCCGAGAGACAGGGGGCCTACGAGCAGTACTTC.

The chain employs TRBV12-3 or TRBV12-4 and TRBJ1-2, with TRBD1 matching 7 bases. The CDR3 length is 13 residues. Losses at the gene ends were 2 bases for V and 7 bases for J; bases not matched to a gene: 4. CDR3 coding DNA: TGTGCCAGCAGTTTAAGCAGGGGGGTTGGCTACACCTTC. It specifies CASSLSRGVGYTF.

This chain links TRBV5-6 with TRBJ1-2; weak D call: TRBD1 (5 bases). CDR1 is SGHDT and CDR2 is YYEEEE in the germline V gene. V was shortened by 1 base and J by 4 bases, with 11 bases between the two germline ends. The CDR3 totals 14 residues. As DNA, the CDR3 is TGTGCCAGCAGCTTGAAGGGGTTTTCCTATGGCTACACCTTC. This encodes CASSLKGFSYGYTF. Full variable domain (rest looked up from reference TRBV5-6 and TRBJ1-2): DAGVTQSPTHLIKTRGQQVTLRCSPKSGHDTVSWYQQALGQGPQFIFQYYEEEERQRGNFPDRFSGHQFPNYSSELNVNALLLGDSALYLCASSLKGFSYGYTFGSGTRLTVV.

Here the CDR3 DNA reads TGTGCCAGCAGCGGTCCGACAGGGGAAACCTACGAGCAGTACTTC. Residues: CASSGPTGETYEQYF. The J gene is TRBJ2-7, the V gene TRBV4-2, with 8 bases lining up with TRBD1. Trimming removed 5 bases from V and 2 bases from J; junction bases left unmatched: 8. Germline V gene data show CDR1 as LGHNA and CDR2 as YNFKEQ. The CDR3 runs 15 residues.

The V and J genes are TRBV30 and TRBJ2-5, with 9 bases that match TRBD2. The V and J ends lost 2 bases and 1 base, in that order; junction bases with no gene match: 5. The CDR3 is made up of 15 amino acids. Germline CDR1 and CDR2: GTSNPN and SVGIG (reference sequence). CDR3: CAWSLSGGLQETQYF. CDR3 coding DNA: TGTGCCTGGAGTCTGAGCGGGGGGCTCCAAGAGACCCAGTACTTC.

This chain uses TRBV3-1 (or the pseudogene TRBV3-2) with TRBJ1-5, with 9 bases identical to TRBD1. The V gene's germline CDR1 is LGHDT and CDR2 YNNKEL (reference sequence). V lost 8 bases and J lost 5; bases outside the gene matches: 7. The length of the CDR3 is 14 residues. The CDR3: CASSFGTGYQPQHF. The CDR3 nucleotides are TGTGCCAGCTCTTTTGGGACAGGGTATCAGCCCCAGCATTTT.

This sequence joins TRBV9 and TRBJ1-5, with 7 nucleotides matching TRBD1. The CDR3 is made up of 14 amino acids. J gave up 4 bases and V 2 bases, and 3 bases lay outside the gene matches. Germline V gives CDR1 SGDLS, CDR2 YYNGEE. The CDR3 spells CASSVGTVNQPQHF. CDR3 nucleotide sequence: TGTGCCAGCAGCGTTGGGACAGTAAATCAGCCCCAGCATTTT.

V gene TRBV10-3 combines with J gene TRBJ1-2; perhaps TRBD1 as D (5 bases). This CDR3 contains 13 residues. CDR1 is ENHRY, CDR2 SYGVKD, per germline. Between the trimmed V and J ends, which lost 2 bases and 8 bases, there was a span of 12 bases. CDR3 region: CAISEETAKGYTF. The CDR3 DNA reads TGTGCCATCAGTGAGGAGACAGCAAAAGGCTACACCTTC.

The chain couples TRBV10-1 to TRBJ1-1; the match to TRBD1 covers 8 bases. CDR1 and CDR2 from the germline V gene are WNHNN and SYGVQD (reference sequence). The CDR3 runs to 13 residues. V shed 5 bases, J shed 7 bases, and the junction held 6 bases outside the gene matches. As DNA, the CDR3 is TGCGCCAGCAGTCGCGAACAGGGGGTTGAAGCTTTCTTT. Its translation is CASSREQGVEAFF.

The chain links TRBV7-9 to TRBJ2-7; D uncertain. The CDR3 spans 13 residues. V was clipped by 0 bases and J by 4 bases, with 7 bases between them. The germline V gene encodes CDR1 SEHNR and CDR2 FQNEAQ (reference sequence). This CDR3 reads CASSLAGAYEQYF. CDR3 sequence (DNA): TGTGCCAGCAGCTTAGCCGGAGCTTACGAGCAGTACTTC.

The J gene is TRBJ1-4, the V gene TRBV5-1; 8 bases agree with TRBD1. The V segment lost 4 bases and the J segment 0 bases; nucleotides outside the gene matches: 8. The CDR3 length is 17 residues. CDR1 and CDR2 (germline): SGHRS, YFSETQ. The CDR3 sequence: CASSPTPGGPTNEKLFF. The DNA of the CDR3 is TGCGCCAGCAGCCCGACCCCAGGGGGCCCAACTAATGAAAAACTGTTTTTT.

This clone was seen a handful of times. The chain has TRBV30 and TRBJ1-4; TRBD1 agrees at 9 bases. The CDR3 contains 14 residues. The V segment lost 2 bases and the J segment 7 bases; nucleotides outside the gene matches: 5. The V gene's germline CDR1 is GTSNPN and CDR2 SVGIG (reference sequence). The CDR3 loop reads CAWSPGQGFEKLFF. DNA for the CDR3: TGTGCCTGGAGTCCGGGACAGGGTTTTGAAAAACTGTTTTTT.

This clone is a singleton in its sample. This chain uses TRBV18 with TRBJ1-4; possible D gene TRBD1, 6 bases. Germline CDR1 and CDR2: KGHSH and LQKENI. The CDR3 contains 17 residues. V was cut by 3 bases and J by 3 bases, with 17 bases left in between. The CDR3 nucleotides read TGTGCCAGCTCACCCCCGGGACAACAAAAAGCTAATGAAAAACTGTTTTTT. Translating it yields CASSPPGQQKANEKLFF.

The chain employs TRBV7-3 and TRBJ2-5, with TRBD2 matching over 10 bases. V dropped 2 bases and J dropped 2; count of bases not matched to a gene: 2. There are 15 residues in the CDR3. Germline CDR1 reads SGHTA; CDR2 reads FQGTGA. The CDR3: CASSLSSGGQETQYF. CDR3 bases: TGTGCCAGCAGCTTATCTAGCGGGGGACAAGAGACCCAGTACTTC.

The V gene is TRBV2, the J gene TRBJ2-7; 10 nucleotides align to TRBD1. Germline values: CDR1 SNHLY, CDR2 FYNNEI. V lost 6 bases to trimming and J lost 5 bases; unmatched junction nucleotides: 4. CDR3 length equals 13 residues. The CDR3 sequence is CASSGTGEHEQYF. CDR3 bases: TGTGCCAGCAGCGGGACAGGGGAGCACGAGCAGTACTTC.

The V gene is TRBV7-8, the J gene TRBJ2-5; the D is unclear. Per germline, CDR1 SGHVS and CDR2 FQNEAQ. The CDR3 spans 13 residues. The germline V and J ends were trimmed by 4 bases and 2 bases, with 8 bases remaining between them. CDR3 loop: CASSSELQETQYF. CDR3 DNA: TGTGCCAGCAGCTCCGAACTACAAGAGACCCAGTACTTC.

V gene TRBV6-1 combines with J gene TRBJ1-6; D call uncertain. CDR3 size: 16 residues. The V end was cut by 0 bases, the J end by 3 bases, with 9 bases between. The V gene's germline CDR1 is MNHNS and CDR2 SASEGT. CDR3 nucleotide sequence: TGTGCCAGCAGTGAAGCAGAACAGAACTATAATTCACCCCTCCACTTT. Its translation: CASSEAEQNYNSPLHF.

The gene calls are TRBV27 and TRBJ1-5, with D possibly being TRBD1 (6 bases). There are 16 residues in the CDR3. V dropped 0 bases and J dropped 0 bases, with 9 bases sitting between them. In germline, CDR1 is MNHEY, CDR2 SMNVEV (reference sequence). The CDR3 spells CASSLSWGRSNQPQHF. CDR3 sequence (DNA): TGTGCCAGCAGTTTATCGTGGGGGCGTAGCAATCAGCCCCAGCATTTT.

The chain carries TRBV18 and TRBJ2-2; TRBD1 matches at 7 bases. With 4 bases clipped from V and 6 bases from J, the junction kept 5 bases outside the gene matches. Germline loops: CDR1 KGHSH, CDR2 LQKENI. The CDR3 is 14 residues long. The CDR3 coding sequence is TGTGCCAGCTCACGGACAGGCCCGGCCGGGGAGCTGTTTTTT. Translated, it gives CASSRTGPAGELFF.

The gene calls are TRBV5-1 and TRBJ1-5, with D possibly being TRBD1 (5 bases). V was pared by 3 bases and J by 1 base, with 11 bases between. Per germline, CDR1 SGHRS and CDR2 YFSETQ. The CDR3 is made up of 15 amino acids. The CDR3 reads CASSSGTQSNQPQHF. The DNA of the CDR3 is TGCGCCAGCAGCTCCGGGACTCAAAGCAATCAGCCCCAGCATTTT.

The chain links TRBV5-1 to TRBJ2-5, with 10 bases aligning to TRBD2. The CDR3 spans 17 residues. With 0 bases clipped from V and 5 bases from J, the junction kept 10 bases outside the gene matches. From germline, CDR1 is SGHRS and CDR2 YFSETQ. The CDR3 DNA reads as TGCGCCAGCAGCTTGGCCCCCGAGCGGGGGGGCTGGGAGACCCAGTACTTC. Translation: CASSLAPERGGWETQYF.

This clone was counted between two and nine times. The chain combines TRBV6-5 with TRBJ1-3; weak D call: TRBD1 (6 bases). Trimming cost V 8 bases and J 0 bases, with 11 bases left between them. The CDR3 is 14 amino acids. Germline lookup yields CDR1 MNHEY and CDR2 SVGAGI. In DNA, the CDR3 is TGTGCCAGCGGGGGCCTTAGCTCTGGAAACACCATATATTTT. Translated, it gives CASGGLSSGNTIYF.

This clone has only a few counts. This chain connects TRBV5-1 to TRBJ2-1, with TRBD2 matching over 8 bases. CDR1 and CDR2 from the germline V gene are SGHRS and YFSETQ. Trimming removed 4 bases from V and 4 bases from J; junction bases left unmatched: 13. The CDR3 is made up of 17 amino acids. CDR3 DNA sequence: TGCGCCAGCAGCACGGCGCTTGCGGGGGGCCCGTACAATGAGCAGTTCTTC. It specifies CASSTALAGGPYNEQFF.